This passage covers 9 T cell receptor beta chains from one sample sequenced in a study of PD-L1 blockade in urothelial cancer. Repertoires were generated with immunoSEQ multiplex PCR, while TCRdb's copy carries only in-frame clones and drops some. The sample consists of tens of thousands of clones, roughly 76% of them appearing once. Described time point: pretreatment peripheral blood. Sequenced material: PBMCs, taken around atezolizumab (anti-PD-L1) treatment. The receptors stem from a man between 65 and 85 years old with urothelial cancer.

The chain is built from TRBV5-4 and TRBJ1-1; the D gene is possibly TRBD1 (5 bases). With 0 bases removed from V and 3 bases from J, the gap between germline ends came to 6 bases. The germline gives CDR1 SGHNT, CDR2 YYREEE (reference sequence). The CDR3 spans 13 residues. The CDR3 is CASSLVTDTEAFF. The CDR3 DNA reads TGTGCCAGCAGCTTGGTGACAGACACTGAAGCTTTCTTT.

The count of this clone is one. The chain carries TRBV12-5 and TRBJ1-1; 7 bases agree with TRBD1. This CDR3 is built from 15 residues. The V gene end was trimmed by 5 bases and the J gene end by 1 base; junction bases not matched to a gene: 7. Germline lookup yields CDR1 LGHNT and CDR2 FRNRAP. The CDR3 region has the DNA TGTGCTAGTGGTGCAGGACAGGATTCGAACACTGAAGCTTTCTTT. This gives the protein CASGAGQDSNTEAFF.

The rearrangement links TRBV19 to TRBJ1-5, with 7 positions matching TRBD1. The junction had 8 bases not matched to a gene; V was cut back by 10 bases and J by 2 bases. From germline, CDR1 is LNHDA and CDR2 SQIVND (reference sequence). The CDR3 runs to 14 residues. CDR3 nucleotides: TGTGCCACCTCCGGGACAGACGGCAATCAGCCCCAGCATTTT. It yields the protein CATSGTDGNQPQHF.

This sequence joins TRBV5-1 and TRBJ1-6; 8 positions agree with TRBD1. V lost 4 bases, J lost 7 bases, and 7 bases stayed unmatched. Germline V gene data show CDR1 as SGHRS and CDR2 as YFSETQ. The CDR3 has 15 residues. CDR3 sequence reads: CASSPDRVGNSPLHF. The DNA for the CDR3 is TGCGCCAGCAGCCCGGACAGGGTAGGGAATTCACCCCTCCACTTT.

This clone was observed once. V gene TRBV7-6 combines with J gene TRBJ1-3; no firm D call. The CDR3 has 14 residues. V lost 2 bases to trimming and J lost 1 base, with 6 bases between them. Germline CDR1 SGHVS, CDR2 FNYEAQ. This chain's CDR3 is CASSLQASGNTIYF. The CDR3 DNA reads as TGTGCCAGCAGCTTACAGGCTTCTGGAAACACCATATATTTT. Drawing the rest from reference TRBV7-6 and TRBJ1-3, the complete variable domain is GAGVSQSPRYKVTKRGQDVALRCDPISGHVSLYWYRQALGQGPEFLTYFNYEAQQDKSGLPNDRFSAERPEGSISTLTIQRTEQRDSAMYRCASSLQASGNTIYFGEGSWLTVV.

The CDR3 loop reads CAISEAQDYEQYF. CDR3 sequence (DNA): TGTGCCATCAGTGAGGCTCAGGACTACGAGCAGTACTTC. The genes are TRBV10-3 and TRBJ2-7; D gene unclear. Germline values: CDR1 ENHRY, CDR2 SYGVKD. Trimming removed 2 bases at V and 3 bases at J, with 8 bases between. The CDR3 totals 13 residues.

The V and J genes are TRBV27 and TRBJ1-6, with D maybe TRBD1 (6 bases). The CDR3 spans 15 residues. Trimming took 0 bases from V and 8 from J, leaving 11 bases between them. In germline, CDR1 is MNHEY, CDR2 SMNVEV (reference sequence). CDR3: CASSLSGTNYSPLHF. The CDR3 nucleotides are TGTGCCAGCAGTTTATCAGGGACAAATTATTCACCCCTCCACTTT.

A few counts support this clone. The CDR3 loop is CTSRRQGTEAFF. The CDR3 DNA reads TGCACATCCCGGAGACAGGGCACTGAAGCTTTCTTT. The chain links TRBV29-1 to TRBJ1-1; 7 bases are a match to TRBD1. This CDR3 is 12 amino acids long. The V gene's germline CDR1 is SQVTM and CDR2 ANQGSEA.

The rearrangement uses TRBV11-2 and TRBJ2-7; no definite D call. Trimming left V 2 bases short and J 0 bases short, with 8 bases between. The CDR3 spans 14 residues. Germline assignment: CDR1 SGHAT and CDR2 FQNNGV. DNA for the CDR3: TGTGCCAGCAGCTTACAGCGCGCCTCCTACGAGCAGTACTTC. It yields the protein CASSLQRASYEQYF.